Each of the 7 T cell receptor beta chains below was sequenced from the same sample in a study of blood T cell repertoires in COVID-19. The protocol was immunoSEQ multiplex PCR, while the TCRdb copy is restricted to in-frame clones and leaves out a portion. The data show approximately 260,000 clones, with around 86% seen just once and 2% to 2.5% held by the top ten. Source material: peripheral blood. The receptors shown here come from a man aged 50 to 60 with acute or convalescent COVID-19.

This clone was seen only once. CDR3 amino acids: CASTTGGSPYNEQFF. CDR3 sequence (DNA): TGTGCCAGCACCACCGGGGGGTCCCCCTACAATGAGCAGTTCTTC. The V call is TRBV3-1 (or the pseudogene TRBV3-2), the J call TRBJ2-1; 7 bases agree with TRBD2. Germline CDR1 reads LGHDT; CDR2 reads YNNKEL (reference sequence). Unmatched junction bases numbered 8, after V lost 7 bases and J lost 2 bases. The CDR3 consists of 15 residues.

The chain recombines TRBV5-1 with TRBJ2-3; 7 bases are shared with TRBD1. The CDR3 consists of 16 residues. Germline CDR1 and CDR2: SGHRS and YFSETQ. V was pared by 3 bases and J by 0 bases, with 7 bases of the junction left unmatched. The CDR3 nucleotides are TGCGCCAGCAGCTCGGGACAGACTTCTAGCACAGATACGCAGTATTTT. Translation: CASSSGQTSSTDTQYF. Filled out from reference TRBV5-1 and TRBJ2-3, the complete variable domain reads KAGVTQTPRYLIKTRGQQVTLSCSPISGHRSVSWYQQTPGQGLQFLFEYFSETQRNKGNFPGRFSGRQFSNSRSEMNVSTLELGDSALYLCASSSGQTSSTDTQYFGPGTRLTVL.

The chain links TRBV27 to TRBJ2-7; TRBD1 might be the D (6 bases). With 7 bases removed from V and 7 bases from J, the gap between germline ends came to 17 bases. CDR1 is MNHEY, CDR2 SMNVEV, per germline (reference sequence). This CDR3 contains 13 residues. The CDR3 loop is CASTWGPLGEQYF. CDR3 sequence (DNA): TGTGCCAGCACCTGGGGGCCTCTCGGTGAGCAGTACTTC.

The CDR3 sequence: CASSLQSNEQFF. In nucleotides, the CDR3 is TGCGCCAGCAGCTTACAGAGCAATGAGCAGTTCTTC. The V and J genes are TRBV5-1 and TRBJ2-1; D not resolved. This CDR3 has 12 amino acids. Trimming took off 2 bases at V and 6 bases at J, with 6 bases between the two ends. The germline V gene encodes CDR1 SGHRS and CDR2 YFSETQ.

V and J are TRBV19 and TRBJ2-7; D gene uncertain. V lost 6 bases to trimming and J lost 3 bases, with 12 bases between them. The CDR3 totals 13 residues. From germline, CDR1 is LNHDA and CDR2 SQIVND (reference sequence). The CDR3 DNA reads TGTGCCAGTAGCAACAGAGCTGGCTACGAGCAGTACTTC. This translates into CASSNRAGYEQYF. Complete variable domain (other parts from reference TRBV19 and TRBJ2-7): DGGITQSPKYLFRKEGQNVTLSCEQNLNHDAMYWYRQDPGQGLRLIYYSQIVNDFQKGDIAEGYSVSREKKESFPLTVTSAQKNPTAFYLCASSNRAGYEQYFGPGTRLTVT.

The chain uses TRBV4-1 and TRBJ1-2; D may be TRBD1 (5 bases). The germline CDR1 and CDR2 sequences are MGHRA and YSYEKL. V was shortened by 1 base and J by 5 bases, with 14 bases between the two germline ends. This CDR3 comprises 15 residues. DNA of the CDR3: TGCGCCAGCAGCCAAGCCGGGGACTTCGCATATGGCTACACCTTC. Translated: CASSQAGDFAYGYTF.

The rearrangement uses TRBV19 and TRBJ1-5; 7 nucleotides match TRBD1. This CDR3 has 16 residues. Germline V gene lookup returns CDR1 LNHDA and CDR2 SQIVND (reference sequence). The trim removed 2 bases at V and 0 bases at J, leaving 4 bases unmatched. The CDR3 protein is CASSIWTGNSNQPQHF. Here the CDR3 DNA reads TGTGCCAGTAGTATATGGACAGGCAATAGCAATCAGCCCCAGCATTTT.